These 21 T cell receptor beta chains were sequenced from one sample in a study of PD-1 blockade in classical Hodgkin lymphoma. The time point denotes: cycle 4 day 1 (C4D1), after about 6 weeks of nivolumab. All trial patients relapsed after autologous stem cell transplantation. Only in-frame clones appear in the TCRdb table, and some are missing; sequencing was by immunoSEQ multiplex PCR. The profile shows 50,000 or so clones, approximately 76% of them singletons. The sequencing used peripheral blood mononuclear cells (PBMCs), collected before the fourth cycle of nivolumab. The receptors stem from a human donor with classical Hodgkin lymphoma.

The chain has TRBV6-1 and TRBJ2-1; D unclear. V lost 6 bases, J lost 6 bases, and 9 bases lay in between. Germline CDR1 MNHNS, CDR2 SASEGT. The CDR3 length is 12 residues. The CDR3 spells CASRRTFNEQFF. CDR3 coding DNA: TGTGCCAGCAGGCGTACCTTCAATGAGCAGTTCTTC.

The rearrangement joins TRBV18 to TRBJ1-3; D remains ambiguous. CDR3 length: 15 amino acids. The germline gives CDR1 KGHSH, CDR2 LQKENI. V was trimmed by 0 bases and J by 0 bases, leaving 6 bases between them. The CDR3 DNA sequence: TGTGCCAGCTCACCACCCTCGAGCTCTGGAAACACCATATATTTT. Its translation: CASSPPSSSGNTIYF.

The chain has TRBV4-1 and TRBJ2-7, with TRBD2 identical over 13 bases. The ends lost 10 bases at V and 7 bases at J; junction bases unmatched: 7. In germline, CDR1 is MGHRA, CDR2 YSYEKL. The CDR3 has 13 amino acids. CDR3: CAKLTSGRREQYF. In DNA form, the CDR3 reads TGCGCCAAACTGACTAGCGGGAGGCGGGAGCAGTACTTC.

This chain uses TRBV5-1 with TRBJ2-3; D uncertain. The germline V gene encodes CDR1 SGHRS and CDR2 YFSETQ. The CDR3 covers 13 residues. Between the trimmed V and J ends, which lost 0 bases and 0 bases, there was a span of 2 bases. The CDR3 loop reads CASSLDSTDTQYF. For the CDR3, the DNA is TGCGCCAGCAGCTTGGACAGCACAGATACGCAGTATTTT. Combining the CDR3 with reference TRBV5-1 and TRBJ2-3 gives the whole variable domain KAGVTQTPRYLIKTRGQQVTLSCSPISGHRSVSWYQQTPGQGLQFLFEYFSETQRNKGNFPGRFSGRQFSNSRSEMNVSTLELGDSALYLCASSLDSTDTQYFGPGTRLTVL.

Only one count was recorded for this clone. The V and J genes are TRBV19 and TRBJ2-2, with TRBD2 matching 10 bases. CDR1 is LNHDA, CDR2 SQIVND, per germline (reference sequence). This CDR3 is 15 amino acids long. The V gene end was trimmed by 10 bases and the J gene end by 6 bases; junction bases not matched to a gene: 11. The CDR3 loop reads CATQGLAGVPGELFF. CDR3 DNA sequence: TGTGCCACCCAGGGGCTAGCGGGAGTACCCGGGGAGCTGTTTTTT. Based on the CDR3 plus reference TRBV19 and TRBJ2-2, the full variable domain is DGGITQSPKYLFRKEGQNVTLSCEQNLNHDAMYWYRQDPGQGLRLIYYSQIVNDFQKGDIAEGYSVSREKKESFPLTVTSAQKNPTAFYLCATQGLAGVPGELFFGEGSRLTVL.

The rearrangement links TRBV19 to TRBJ1-1; D is perhaps TRBD1 (6 bases). CDR3 length: 18 amino acids. Germline CDR1 is LNHDA and CDR2 is SQIVND (reference sequence). The germline V and J ends were trimmed by 5 bases and 1 base, with 23 bases remaining between them. CDR3: CASSEGTTGGLWNTEAFF. The DNA for the CDR3 is TGTGCCAGTAGTGAAGGCACGACAGGAGGACTGTGGAACACTGAAGCTTTCTTT.

The sample holds a few counts of this clone. V gene TRBV19 combines with J gene TRBJ1-2; D call uncertain. Trimming took off 3 bases at V and 4 bases at J, with 9 bases between the two ends. CDR1 is LNHDA and CDR2 is SQIVND in the germline V gene (reference sequence). This CDR3 is 13 amino acids long. The CDR3 is CASSMVNSYGYTF. In DNA form, the CDR3 reads TGTGCCAGTAGTATGGTCAACAGCTATGGCTACACCTTC.

In this sample, this clone turned up once. The V call is TRBV5-1, the J call TRBJ2-3, with 12 bases matching TRBD2. This CDR3 region has 18 residues. The V and J ends lost 2 bases and 3 bases, in that order; junction bases with no gene match: 10. Germline V gene sequence: CDR1 SGHRS, CDR2 YFSETQ. CDR3 loop: CASSLGLAGGSLTDTQYF. The CDR3 DNA is TGCGCCAGCAGCTTAGGGCTAGCGGGAGGGTCGCTTACAGATACGCAGTATTTT.

This clone has a handful of counts. The genes are TRBV7-3 and TRBJ1-5; no firm D call. The V gene's germline CDR1 is SGHTA and CDR2 FQGTGA. The CDR3 is 15 residues long. V gave up 5 bases and J gave up 2 bases, with 13 bases separating them. The CDR3 region has the DNA TGTGCCAGCAGCCGGACTCTGGCGGGCAATCAGCCCCAGCATTTT. This encodes CASSRTLAGNQPQHF.

The gene calls are TRBV18 and TRBJ1-4, with 11 nucleotides matching TRBD1. Germline V lookup: CDR1 KGHSH, CDR2 LQKENI. J lost 4 bases, V lost 6 bases, and 1 base had no gene match. The CDR3 contains 14 residues. The CDR3 DNA reads TGTGCCAGCTCCGGGACAGGGGGTAATGAAAAACTGTTTTTT. Its protein is CASSGTGGNEKLFF.

The chain uses TRBV28 and TRBJ2-7; D gene uncertain. Trimming stripped 2 bases from V and 4 bases from J, with 9 bases between. Germline V gene data show CDR1 as MDHEN and CDR2 as SYDVKM. The CDR3 extends over 13 amino acids. The CDR3 bases are TGTGCCAGCAGTTTAAGCCCAGGTTACGAGCAGTACTTC. It codes for CASSLSPGYEQYF.

The chain uses TRBV9 and TRBJ2-5; 8 nucleotides agree with TRBD1. V was pared by 4 bases and J by 5 bases, with 16 bases of the junction left unmatched. CDR1 and CDR2 from the germline V gene are SGDLS and YYNGEE. This CDR3 spans 17 amino acids. The CDR3 DNA is TGTGCCAGCAGCATCCCGCGGCTGGGACAGGCGGATGAGACCCAGTACTTC. Translation: CASSIPRLGQADETQYF.

The chain employs TRBV11-2 and TRBJ1-1; the D is unclear. Germline CDR1 and CDR2: SGHAT and FQNNGV. The CDR3 length is 13 residues. Trimming left V 0 bases short and J 7 bases short, with 9 bases between. This CDR3 reads CASSLEEGIEAFF. The CDR3 DNA reads as TGTGCCAGCAGCTTAGAGGAAGGGATTGAAGCTTTCTTT.

This clone came up a few times. V usage is TRBV9 and J usage is TRBJ1-2; D gene ambiguous. Trimming removed 6 bases at V and 10 bases at J, with 16 bases between. This CDR3 contains 12 residues. Germline loops: CDR1 SGDLS, CDR2 YYNGEE. This CDR3 reads CASNRDTADYTF. In DNA, the CDR3 is TGTGCCAGCAACAGAGACACCGCAGACTACACCTTC.

There are many counts of this clone. V usage is TRBV10-3 and J usage is TRBJ1-4; D may be TRBD1 (5 bases). V dropped 6 bases and J dropped 14 bases, with 16 bases sitting between them. Germline-derived CDR1 and CDR2 are ENHRY and SYGVKD. This CDR3 contains 12 residues. For the CDR3, the DNA is TGTGCCATCAGCAAAGACAGAGGGAACCTGTTTTTT. It codes for CAISKDRGNLFF.

The chain's CDR3 is CASSIGSVDPSQPQHF. The CDR3 DNA reads TGTGCCAGTAGTATAGGATCTGTCGATCCAAGTCAGCCCCAGCATTTT. The chain joins TRBV19 to TRBJ1-5; D is ambiguous. Trimming took off 1 base at V and 6 bases at J, with 16 bases between the two ends. CDR3 length: 16 amino acids. Germline loops: CDR1 LNHDA, CDR2 SQIVND (reference sequence).

The rearrangement joins TRBV28 to TRBJ2-3, with a possible D match to TRBD2 (6 bases). The CDR3 totals 14 residues. Germline V gene lookup returns CDR1 MDHEN and CDR2 SYDVKM. V was shortened by 3 bases and J by 1 base, with 8 bases between the two germline ends. CDR3 DNA: TGTGCCAGCAGTTTGTCTAGCGGCACAGATACGCAGTATTTT. It specifies CASSLSSGTDTQYF.

The table lists this clone with a few counts. This rearrangement joins TRBV7-2 to TRBJ1-5; D is possibly TRBD1 (6 bases). V lost 5 bases and J 0 bases, leaving 11 bases between the germline ends. Germline CDR1 and CDR2: SGHTA and FQGNSA. The CDR3 runs to 15 residues. CDR3 nucleotide sequence: TGTGCCAGCAGCCAGGACAGATATAGCAATCAGCCCCAGCATTTT. This gives the protein CASSQDRYSNQPQHF.

The chain joins TRBV7-6 to TRBJ2-3; 8 bases are shared with TRBD2. Per germline, CDR1 SGHVS and CDR2 FNYEAQ. This CDR3 is built from 17 residues. Unmatched junction bases numbered 14, after V lost 5 bases and J lost 4 bases. CDR3 sequence: CASSQGVAGSRPDTQYF. The CDR3 region has the DNA TGTGCCAGCAGCCAAGGTGTAGCGGGAAGCAGGCCAGATACGCAGTATTTT.

The CDR3: CATRSGGEQYF. CDR3 coding DNA: TGTGCCACCCGCAGCGGGGGCGAGCAGTACTTC. The chain combines TRBV21-1 with TRBJ2-7; the table's D call of TRBD2 was not tested on the DNA. TRBV21-1 is marked as a pseudogene. CDR3 length: 11 residues.

This clone was counted once. The CDR3 DNA reads as TGTGCCAGCAGTTTACTAGGCGGGAGGGCTTACGAGCAGTACTTC. Translation: CASSLLGGRAYEQYF. The chain recombines TRBV28 with TRBJ2-7; TRBD2 agrees at 9 bases. Germline V lookup: CDR1 MDHEN, CDR2 SYDVKM. The V and J ends lost 2 bases and 4 bases, in that order; junction bases with no gene match: 6. CDR3 size: 15 residues.